Listed below are T cell receptor beta chains from one sample, sequenced in a study of T cells after yellow fever vaccination. Via MiXCR, TCRdb re-called the 5' RACE reads, giving one row per CDR3 protein. This sample has some 600,000 distinct CDR3 sequences; about 12% occur once, and the top ten carry under 15%. The sample was PBMCs, taken on the day of the yellow fever booster vaccination. The origin of the receptors is a man younger than 40 who received the YFV17D yellow fever vaccine. The CDR3 runs from the conserved cysteine through the conserved F or W. D genes are given only for firm matches. Only part of the rows carry a size: once, few, many, or a class if the clone is expanded.

clone_size	d_call	v_call	j_call	cdr3_nt	cdr3_aa
few	.	TRBV9	TRBJ2-5	TGTGCCAGCAGCGAAGGGCCTAGCGCGGAGACCCAGTACTTC	CASSEGPSAETQYF
.	.	TRBV27	TRBJ2-5	TGTGCCACTTCCAACAGGGTCGGTTCGGAGACCCAGTACTTC	CATSNRVGSETQYF
.	TRBD1	TRBV12-3/TRBV12-4	TRBJ2-5	TGTGCCAGCAGTCAACCCGGGACAGAAGAGACCCAGTACTTC	CASSQPGTEETQYF
.	.	TRBV6-2/TRBV6-3	TRBJ1-1	TGTGCCAGCAGTACCCCGACAGTGAACACTGAAGCTTTCTTT	CASSTPTVNTEAFF
.	TRBD2	TRBV11-2	TRBJ2-7	TGTGCCAGCACCCGAGGCGGGGGGTTCAGCTACGAGCAGTACTTC	CASTRGGGFSYEQYF
few	.	TRBV11-3	TRBJ2-3	TGTGCCAGCAGCCCCACCCGTGTGGATACGCAGTATTTT	CASSPTRVDTQYF
.	TRBD2	TRBV20-1	TRBJ2-7	TGCAGTGCCGAGACTAGCGGGAGCGGCGAGCAGTACTTC	CSAETSGSGEQYF
.	.	TRBV30	TRBJ2-3	TGTGCCTGGAGTCCGGCAGATACGCAGTATTTT	CAWSPADTQYF
few	TRBD2	TRBV5-1	TRBJ2-3	TGCGCCAGCAGCGAAAGCGGGAGCCACACAGATACGCAGTATTTT	CASSESGSHTDTQYF
few	.	TRBV24-1	TRBJ2-2	TGTGCCACCAGTGACTCCGGGACCCCGGAGCTGTTTTTT	CATSDSGTPELFF
.	TRBD2	TRBV20-1	TRBJ2-1	TGCAGTGCAATGACTAGCGGGAGAATAGCCGAGCAGTTCTTC	CSAMTSGRIAEQFF
few	.	TRBV29-1	TRBJ1-2	TGCAGCGTGCAGGACTCGGACTATGGCTACACCTTC	CSVQDSDYGYTF
.	TRBD2	TRBV4-3	TRBJ2-7	TGCGCCAGCAGCCAAGTGACTAGCGGGAGTAGGTACGAGCAGTACTTC	CASSQVTSGSRYEQYF
.	TRBD1	TRBV20-1	TRBJ2-1	TGCAGTGCTAGAGATGGACAGGGTGTGGGTCGAGAGCAGTTCTTC	CSARDGQGVGREQFF
many	TRBD2	TRBV5-1	TRBJ2-7	TGCGCCACAGCCCGGGACTACCGCCAAGGCGAGCAGTACTTC	CATARDYRQGEQYF
.	.	TRBV12-3/TRBV12-4	TRBJ2-5	TGTGCCAGCAAGAAAGGGTCTGCAGAGACCCAGTACTTC	CASKKGSAETQYF
.	.	TRBV12-5	TRBJ2-5	TGTGCTAGTGGTTTTCAGGTCCAAGAGACCCAGTACTTC	CASGFQVQETQYF
few	TRBD1	TRBV7-8	TRBJ2-6	TGTGCCAGCAGCTTAGAAGGGGGCTGGGCCAACGTCCTGACTTTC	CASSLEGGWANVLTF
many	.	TRBV5-1	TRBJ2-3	TGCGCCAGCGCGGTAGCGCCCACAGATACGCAGTATTTT	CASAVAPTDTQYF
many	.	TRBV29-1	TRBJ2-7	TGCAGCGTTGAAATATGGGGGCTGACGAACGAGCAGTACTTC	CSVEIWGLTNEQYF
.	.	TRBV7-7	TRBJ2-2	TGTGCTAGCAGACCTTGGGACTCCCTCACCGGGGAGCTGTTTTTT	CASRPWDSLTGELFF
.	.	TRBV12-3/TRBV12-4	TRBJ2-3	TGTGCCAGCATCAGGACCCCCGGGGCAGATACGCAGTATTTT	CASIRTPGADTQYF
many	.	TRBV29-1	TRBJ1-1	TGCAGCGTTGACCCGGTGAACACTGAAGCTTTCTTT	CSVDPVNTEAFF
few	.	TRBV20-1	TRBJ2-1	TGCAGTGCTAGGCCCCGGACCTACAATGAGCAGTTCTTC	CSARPRTYNEQFF
.	TRBD1	TRBV12-3/TRBV12-4	TRBJ2-7	TGTGCCAGCAGCAAACAGGGGCTGGCCTACGAGCAGTACTTC	CASSKQGLAYEQYF
many	TRBD1	TRBV5-1	TRBJ2-2	TGCGCCAGCAGCGGGGACAGCGTGGGTACCGGGGAGCTGTTTTTT	CASSGDSVGTGELFF
few	TRBD1	TRBV7-2	TRBJ2-1	TGTGCCAGCAGCCTGACAGGGGTTGAGGAGTTCTTC	CASSLTGVEEFF
.	.	TRBV5-6	TRBJ1-1	TGTGCCAGCAGCTTTGCAGGCCGATGGACGGAAGCTTTCTTT	CASSFAGRWTEAFF
.	.	TRBV5-1	TRBJ2-3	TGCGCCAGCACCCGAACCTCAGGCTTTGATACGCAGTATTTT	CASTRTSGFDTQYF
.	TRBD1	TRBV4-3	TRBJ2-1	TGCGCCAGCAGCCAGATGACAGGGGGCGCATCCTATGAGCAGTTCTTC	CASSQMTGGASYEQFF
.	.	TRBV30	TRBJ2-7	TGTGCCTGGGACAGGTCTTCTGGCTACGAGCAGTACTTC	CAWDRSSGYEQYF
.	.	TRBV20-1	TRBJ2-5	TGCAGTCCCCGGGAGGGGGCAGAGACCCAGTACTTC	CSPREGAETQYF
few	.	TRBV12-3/TRBV12-4	TRBJ2-2	TGTGCCAGCAGTTCCCCCCGACCTCCCGGGGAGCTGTTTTTT	CASSSPRPPGELFF
many	TRBD2	TRBV27	TRBJ2-7	TGTGCCAGCAGGGGACTAGCGGGAGTGGGCGAGCAGTACTTC	CASRGLAGVGEQYF
.	.	TRBV27	TRBJ2-6	TGTGCCAGCAGTGACGGGGGCACTGGGGCCAACGTCCTGACTTTC	CASSDGGTGANVLTF
.	.	TRBV6-1	TRBJ1-2	TGTGCCAGCAGTCCCCCGGGCAGAGGGTCTCAGGGCTACACCTTC	CASSPPGRGSQGYTF
few	.	TRBV11-2	TRBJ1-5	TGTGCCAGAAATAACACCCAGCCCCAGCATTTT	CARNNTQPQHF
.	.	TRBV20-1	TRBJ1-2	TGCAGTGCTGGGACGGGCGCGGACGGCTACACCTTC	CSAGTGADGYTF
.	.	TRBV7-9	TRBJ2-3	TGTGCCAGGACAGATGGGGCAGATACGCAGTATTTT	CARTDGADTQYF
few	.	TRBV19	TRBJ2-1	TGTGCCAGTCATGGCCCCGGTGAGCAGTTCTTC	CASHGPGEQFF
few	TRBD2	TRBV6-5	TRBJ2-5	TGTGCCAGCAGTTACTCGAATCGGGGCGGGAGGGCCTTTTCGGAGACCCAGTACTTC	CASSYSNRGGRAFSETQYF
few	.	TRBV9	TRBJ2-2	TGTGCCAGCAGCGCTTACTACCCGAACACCGGGGAGCTGTTTTTT	CASSAYYPNTGELFF
.	TRBD2	TRBV12-3/TRBV12-4	TRBJ2-7	TGTGCCAGCAGTTTGAGCGGGAGGGCATGGGAGCAGTACTTC	CASSLSGRAWEQYF
.	TRBD2	TRBV19	TRBJ2-1	TGTGCCAGTAGTACCGGGGGGAGTTACTACAATGAGCAGTTCTTC	CASSTGGSYYNEQFF
.	.	TRBV7-2	TRBJ1-1	TGTGCCAGCAGCCGAACGGGAACGGGCACTGAAGCTTTCTTT	CASSRTGTGTEAFF
few	TRBD2	TRBV4-3	TRBJ2-3	TGCGCCAGCAGCCAAGATTGGGGACTAGCAGTAGATACGCAGTATTTT	CASSQDWGLAVDTQYF
many	.	TRBV14	TRBJ2-1	TGTGCCAGCAGCCAAAAGCAGGTATCCTACAATGAGCAGTTCTTC	CASSQKQVSYNEQFF
few	.	TRBV24-1	TRBJ2-3	TGTGCCACCAGTGGTCGGGATCGGTTCACAGATACGCAGTATTTT	CATSGRDRFTDTQYF
few	.	TRBV9	TRBJ1-6	TGTGCCAGCAGCGTAGTGCCTACGAGGGATAATTCACCCCTCCACTTT	CASSVVPTRDNSPLHF
few	.	TRBV14	TRBJ2-5	TGTGCCAGCAGCTCCGGGACAGGGTTAGCGGGGAAAGAGACCCAGTACTTC	CASSSGTGLAGKETQYF
many	TRBD1	TRBV18	TRBJ1-5	TGTGCCAGCTCACAGGGGGCGGTGAATCAGCCCCAGCATTTT	CASSQGAVNQPQHF
few	TRBD2	TRBV24-1	TRBJ2-1	TGTGCCACCCGCGCCGCGGGACTATCCTACAATGAGCAGTTCTTC	CATRAAGLSYNEQFF
few	.	TRBV5-1	TRBJ1-5	TGCGCCAGCAGGGAGGGTTCAGGTCAGCCCCAGCATTTT	CASREGSGQPQHF
few	.	TRBV20-1	TRBJ2-3	TGCAGTGCTCCCGTAGGCAGGGGTATCACAGATACGCAGTATTTT	CSAPVGRGITDTQYF
few	TRBD2	TRBV29-1	TRBJ2-7	TGCAGCGTTGAAGATCTCCGCCGCGGGAGCGCAAACTACGAGCAGTACTTC	CSVEDLRRGSANYEQYF
.	.	TRBV5-1	TRBJ2-2	TGCGCCAGCAGCCCCTTTGGCGTCGGGGAGCTGTTTTTT	CASSPFGVGELFF
many	.	TRBV18	TRBJ2-1	TGTGCCAGCTCACCGGAATTGGCTGAGCAGTTCTTC	CASSPELAEQFF